Listed below are T cell receptor beta chains from one sample, sequenced in a study of blood T cell repertoires in COVID-19. The repertoire was sequenced with immunoSEQ multiplex PCR; TCRdb's copy has only in-frame clones and lacks some. The sample yields 120,000 or so clones, around 81% seen once. Sequenced input: peripheral blood. The receptor source for this set is a man aged 25-45 years with COVID-19, enrolled during active disease. Both conserved end residues are part of each CDR3. The order of the fields is J gene, D gene, V gene, clone size, CDR3 protein, CDR3 DNA. The D gene is left open where the match is weak. Expanded clones get a size class; other rows say once, few or many, or leave the size out.

TRBJ1-4	.	TRBV2	.	CAIEGANEKLFF	TGTGCCATAGAAGGGGCTAATGAAAAACTGTTTTTT
TRBJ2-1	TRBD2	TRBV9	few	CASEGLANEQFF	TGTGCCAGCGAAGGACTAGCCAATGAGCAGTTCTTC
TRBJ1-2	.	TRBV5-4	once	CASSPLGGKYTF	TGTGCCAGCAGCCCGCTAGGCGGAAAATACACCTTC
TRBJ2-3	TRBD2	TRBV11-2	.	CASSPISGWFQDTQYF	TGTGCCAGCAGTCCCATTAGCGGGTGGTTTCAAGATACGCAGTATTTT
TRBJ1-1	TRBD1	TRBV28	few	CASTKFPRDRGGKSTEAFF	TGTGCCAGCACAAAGTTCCCCCGGGACAGGGGAGGTAAAAGCACTGAAGCTTTCTTT
TRBJ2-5	TRBD2	TRBV24-1	.	CATSDRTSGLVYETQYF	TGTGCCACCAGTGACCGTACCTCGGGACTAGTTTATGAGACCCAGTACTTC
TRBJ2-3	TRBD1	TRBV7-3	.	CASSSTGETDTQYF	TGTGCCAGCAGCTCGACAGGGGAGACAGATACGCAGTATTTT
TRBJ2-3	TRBD2	TRBV7-3	.	CASSQGLASDTQYF	TGTGCCAGCAGCCAAGGACTAGCCTCAGATACGCAGTATTTT
TRBJ2-7	TRBD2	TRBV18	.	CASSPRSGLADYYEQYF	TGTGCCAGCTCACCACGAAGCGGACTAGCGGATTACTACGAGCAGTACTTC
TRBJ2-5	TRBD2	TRBV19	.	CASRATSVTVETQYF	TGTGCCAGTAGGGCGACTAGCGTAACTGTGGAGACCCAGTACTTC
TRBJ1-5	.	TRBV27	.	CASSLMRGAHQPQHF	TGTGCCAGCAGTCTTATGCGGGGGGCCCATCAGCCCCAGCATTTT
TRBJ2-7	TRBD1	TRBV5-6	.	CASSFGTGFSYEQYF	TGTGCCAGCAGCTTTGGGACAGGTTTTTCCTACGAGCAGTACTTC
TRBJ1-1	.	TRBV30	.	CAWIRGGGTEAFF	TGTGCCTGGATACGGGGAGGGGGCACTGAAGCTTTCTTT
TRBJ2-7	.	TRBV11-3	.	CASSSEPGQTYEQYF	TGTGCCAGCAGCTCGGAACCTGGACAGACCTACGAGCAGTACTTC
TRBJ2-1	.	TRBV7-3	.	CASSLSGGYNNEQFF	TGTGCCAGCAGCTTAAGTGGGGGGTATAACAATGAGCAGTTCTTC
TRBJ2-1	.	TRBV2	.	CASSELAGGNEQFF	TGTGCCAGCAGTGAACTAGCCGGAGGCAATGAGCAGTTCTTC
TRBJ2-5	TRBD2	TRBV3-1/TRBV3-2	.	CASSPSFLAGGPKTQYF	TGTGCCAGCAGCCCTAGCTTTTTAGCGGGGGGGCCGAAGACCCAGTACTTC
TRBJ2-7	.	TRBV5-6	few	CASSPGIYYEQYF	TGTGCCAGCAGCCCAGGAATCTACTACGAGCAGTACTTC
TRBJ1-6	TRBD1	TRBV7-9	once	CASRPGTGHSPLHF	TGTGCCAGCAGACCCGGGACAGGTCATTCACCCCTCCACTTT
TRBJ2-1	.	TRBV9	.	CASSTFGTPEQFF	TGTGCCAGCAGCACCTTCGGGACACCTGAGCAGTTCTTC
TRBJ2-5	TRBD2	TRBV3-1/TRBV3-2	once	CASSRTSGPSVGETQYF	TGTGCCAGCAGCCGGACTAGCGGTCCATCAGTGGGGGAGACCCAGTACTTC
TRBJ1-1	.	TRBV11-2	.	CASSLGPGMNTEAFF	TGTGCCAGCAGCTTAGGGCCGGGGATGAACACTGAAGCTTTCTTT
TRBJ1-1	.	TRBV12-3/TRBV12-4	.	CASSQGGTEAFF	TGTGCCAGCTCTCAAGGGGGCACTGAAGCTTTCTTT
TRBJ1-2	.	TRBV28	.	CASSIGTFEHYGYTF	TGTGCCAGCAGTATCGGGACATTCGAACACTATGGCTACACCTTC
TRBJ2-7	TRBD2	TRBV3-1/TRBV3-2	.	CASSQVPAGSSYEQYF	TGTGCCAGCAGCCAAGTACCAGCGGGGAGCTCCTACGAGCAGTACTTC
TRBJ2-7	TRBD1	TRBV18	.	CASSPGQGHEQYF	TGTGCCAGCTCACCTGGACAGGGTCACGAGCAGTACTTC
TRBJ2-2	TRBD1	TRBV4-3	.	CASSQEQGTGGGGELFF	TGCGCCAGCAGCCAAGAGCAGGGGACAGGGGGGGGCGGGGAGCTGTTTTTT
TRBJ2-7	.	TRBV6-2/TRBV6-3	once	CASSYAGNSYEQYF	TGTGCCAGCAGTTACGCAGGGAACTCCTACGAGCAGTACTTC
TRBJ2-1	TRBD1	TRBV6-4	.	CASSLTGGTYNEQFF	TGTGCCAGCAGTTTAACAGGGGGTACCTACAATGAGCAGTTCTTC
TRBJ2-5	TRBD2	TRBV7-9	once	CASSQRGEETQYF	TGTGCCAGCAGCCAGCGGGGGGAAGAGACCCAGTACTTC
TRBJ2-7	TRBD2	TRBV5-6	.	CASSPGLAGGTEQYF	TGTGCCAGCAGCCCAGGACTAGCGGGAGGCACCGAGCAGTACTTC
TRBJ1-6	.	TRBV7-3	once	CASSLSGPSYNSPLHF	TGTGCCAGCAGCCTAAGTGGGCCCTCCTATAATTCACCCCTCCACTTT
TRBJ2-5	.	TRBV4-1	.	CASSHKNQGLEETQYF	TGCGCCAGCAGTCACAAGAACCAGGGGTTAGAAGAGACCCAGTACTTC
TRBJ2-7	TRBD1	TRBV6-5	.	CASSYLGTGFNEQYF	TGTGCCAGCAGTTACCTTGGGACAGGGTTCAACGAGCAGTACTTC
TRBJ1-2	.	TRBV28	.	CASNTRGSNYGYTF	TGTGCCAGCAATACGAGGGGGAGTAACTATGGCTACACCTTC
TRBJ1-4	.	TRBV6-7	.	CASSYRAGQKTTNEKLFF	TGTGCCAGCAGTTATCGCGCAGGACAGAAGACAACTAATGAAAAACTGTTTTTT
TRBJ2-7	TRBD1	TRBV10-2	.	CASTEGGKYEQYF	TGCGCCAGCACCGAAGGGGGCAAGTACGAGCAGTACTTC
TRBJ2-7	TRBD1	TRBV12-5	.	CASGLGQGRYEQYF	TGTGCTAGTGGCTTGGGACAGGGGAGGTACGAGCAGTACTTC
TRBJ2-5	TRBD2	TRBV19	.	CASSTSGLNKETQYF	TGTGCCAGTAGTACTAGCGGCCTAAACAAAGAGACCCAGTACTTC
TRBJ2-1	.	TRBV5-1	.	CASSPEGAYGLWNEQFF	TGCGCCAGCAGCCCGGAAGGGGCGTACGGGTTATGGAATGAGCAGTTCTTC
TRBJ2-7	TRBD1	TRBV6-5	.	CASSYQRPTGGHEQYF	TGTGCCAGCAGTTATCAACGCCCGACAGGGGGGCACGAGCAGTACTTC
TRBJ1-1	TRBD1	TRBV10-3	.	CAISPTGGTEAFF	TGTGCCATCAGTCCCACAGGGGGCACTGAAGCTTTCTTT
TRBJ1-1	TRBD1	TRBV5-1	.	CASSRSGTGAVTEAFF	TGCGCCAGCAGCCGCTCCGGGACAGGGGCCGTCACTGAAGCTTTCTTT
TRBJ1-2	.	TRBV6-5	.	CASTSVRANYGYTF	TGTGCCAGCACCTCGGTGCGGGCCAACTATGGCTACACCTTC
TRBJ1-5	.	TRBV19	once	CASSPHLQGNQPQHF	TGTGCCAGTAGTCCTCATTTACAGGGCAATCAGCCCCAGCATTTT
TRBJ1-4	TRBD1	TRBV7-9	.	CASNPLGQRDEKLFF	TGTGCCAGCAACCCGCTGGGACAGAGGGATGAAAAACTGTTTTTT
TRBJ1-2	.	TRBV4-1	.	CASSRPRTRDYGYTF	TGCGCCAGCAGCCGCCCCAGAACCCGGGACTATGGCTACACCTTC
TRBJ1-2	.	TRBV4-3	.	CASSQQGQDYTF	TGCGCCAGCAGCCAGCAGGGGCAGGACTACACCTTC